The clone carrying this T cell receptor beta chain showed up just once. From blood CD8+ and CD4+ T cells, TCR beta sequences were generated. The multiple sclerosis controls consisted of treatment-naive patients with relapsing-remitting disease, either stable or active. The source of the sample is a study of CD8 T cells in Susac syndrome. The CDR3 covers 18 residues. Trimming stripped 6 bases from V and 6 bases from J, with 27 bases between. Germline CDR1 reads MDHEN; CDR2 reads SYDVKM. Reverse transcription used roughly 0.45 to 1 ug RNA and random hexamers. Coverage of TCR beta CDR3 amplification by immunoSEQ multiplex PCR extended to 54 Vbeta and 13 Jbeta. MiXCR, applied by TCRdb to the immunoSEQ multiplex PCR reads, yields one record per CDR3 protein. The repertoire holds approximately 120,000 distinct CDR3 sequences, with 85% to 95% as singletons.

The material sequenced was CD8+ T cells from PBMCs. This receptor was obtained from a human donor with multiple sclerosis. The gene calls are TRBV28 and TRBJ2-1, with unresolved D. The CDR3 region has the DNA TGTGCCAGCAGACCCACCCTAAAGTGGCGGAGTTTTGGCAATGAGCAGTTCTTC. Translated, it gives CASRPTLKWRSFGNEQFF.